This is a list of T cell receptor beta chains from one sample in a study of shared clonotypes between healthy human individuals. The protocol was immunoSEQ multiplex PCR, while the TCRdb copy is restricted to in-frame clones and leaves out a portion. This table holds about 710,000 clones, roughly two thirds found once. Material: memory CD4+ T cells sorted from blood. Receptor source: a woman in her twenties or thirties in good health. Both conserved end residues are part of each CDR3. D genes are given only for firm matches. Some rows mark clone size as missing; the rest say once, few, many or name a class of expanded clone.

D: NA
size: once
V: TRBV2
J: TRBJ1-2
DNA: TGTGCCAGCAGTGGGAGACAGGCCGCCCCCTATGGCTACACCTTC
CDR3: CASSGRQAAPYGYTF

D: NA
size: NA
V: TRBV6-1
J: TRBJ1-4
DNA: TGTGCCAGCAGTGCCGGCAGTTCAACTAATGAAAAACTGTTTTTT
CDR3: CASSAGSSTNEKLFF

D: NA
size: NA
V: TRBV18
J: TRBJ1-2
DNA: TGTGCCAGCTCACCACCTCTCCAGAACTATGGCTACACCTTC
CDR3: CASSPPLQNYGYTF

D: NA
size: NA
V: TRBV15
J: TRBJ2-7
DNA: TGTGCCACCAGCAGAGATCTTGCAGGGCACTCCTACGAGCAGTACTTC
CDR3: CATSRDLAGHSYEQYF

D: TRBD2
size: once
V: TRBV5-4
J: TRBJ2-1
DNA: TGTGCCAGCAACCCTAGCGGGAGCTCCTACAATGAGCAGTTCTTC
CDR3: CASNPSGSSYNEQFF

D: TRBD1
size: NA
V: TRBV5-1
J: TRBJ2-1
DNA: TGCGCCTCAGAGGGGACAGGGGAAAACTACAATGAGCAGTTCTTC
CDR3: CASEGTGENYNEQFF

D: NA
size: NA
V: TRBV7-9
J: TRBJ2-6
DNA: TGTGCCAGCAGCGGGTTCGCTTCGAGGGCCAACGTCCTGACTTTC
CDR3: CASSGFASRANVLTF

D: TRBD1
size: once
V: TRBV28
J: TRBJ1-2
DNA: TGTGCCAGCTCTAGGACAGGGCCCCTTACTAACTATGGCTACACCTTC
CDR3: CASSRTGPLTNYGYTF

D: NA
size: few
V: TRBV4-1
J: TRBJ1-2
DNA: TGCGCCAGCAGCCATCCGTCCGCGTGGGCTGGCTACACCTTC
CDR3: CASSHPSAWAGYTF

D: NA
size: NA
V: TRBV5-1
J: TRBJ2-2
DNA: TGCGCCAGCAGCTTGAACAGGGTCACCGGGGAGCTGTTTTTT
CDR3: CASSLNRVTGELFF

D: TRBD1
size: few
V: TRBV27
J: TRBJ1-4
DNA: TGTGCCAGCAGTGGACAGGGTGGAGGAGCTAATGAAAAACTGTTTTTT
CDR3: CASSGQGGGANEKLFF

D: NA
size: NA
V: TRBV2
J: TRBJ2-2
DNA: TGTGCCAGCAGTCGAGGGACTTCCACCGGGGAGCTGTTTTTT
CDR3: CASSRGTSTGELFF

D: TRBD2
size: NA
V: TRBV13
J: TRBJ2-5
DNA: TGTGCCAGCAGCTTAGTCTCCCTAGCGGGTGCTAGAGAGACCCAGTACTTC
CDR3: CASSLVSLAGARETQYF

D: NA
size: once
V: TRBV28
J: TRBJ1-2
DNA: TGTGCCAGCAGTTCAAACAGGGTTTCTACCTTC
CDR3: CASSSNRVSTF

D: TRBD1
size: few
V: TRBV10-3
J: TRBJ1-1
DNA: TGTGCCATCAGTGATCCCGACAGGGGGCGATTGAACACTGAAGCTTTCTTT
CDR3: CAISDPDRGRLNTEAFF

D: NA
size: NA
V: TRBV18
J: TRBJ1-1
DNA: TGTGCCAGCTCACCCCGACAGGTCGACACTGAAGCTTTCTTT
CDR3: CASSPRQVDTEAFF

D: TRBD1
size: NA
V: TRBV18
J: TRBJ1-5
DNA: TGTGCCAGCTCACCTACTGGGGGGGGACAGACAAATCAGCCCCAGCATTTT
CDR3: CASSPTGGGQTNQPQHF

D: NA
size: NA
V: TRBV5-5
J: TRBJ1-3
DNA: TGTGCCAGCAGCCCCGTCGGGGAGAATGGAAACACCATATATTTT
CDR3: CASSPVGENGNTIYF

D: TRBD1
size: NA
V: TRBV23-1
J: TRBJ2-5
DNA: TGCGCCAGCAGTAACCACCGGGACAGACTGTACCAAGAGACCCAGTACTTC
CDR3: CASSNHRDRLYQETQYF

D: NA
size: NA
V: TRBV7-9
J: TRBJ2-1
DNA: TGTGCCAGCAGCCCCGGGGACTTTTACAATGAGCAGTTCTTC
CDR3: CASSPGDFYNEQFF

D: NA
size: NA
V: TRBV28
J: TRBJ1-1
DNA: TGTGCCAGCAGGTCCCGGGGGTTGGGTGAAGCTTTCTTT
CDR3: CASRSRGLGEAFF

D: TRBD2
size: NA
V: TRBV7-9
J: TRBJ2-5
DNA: TGTGCCAGCAGCTTAGCCTACACCCGGACTAGCGCCGAAGAGACCCAGTACTTC
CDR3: CASSLAYTRTSAEETQYF

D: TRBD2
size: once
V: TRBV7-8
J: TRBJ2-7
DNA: TGTGCCAGCAGCTTGGGCGGGAGATACACCTACGAGCAGTACTTC
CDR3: CASSLGGRYTYEQYF

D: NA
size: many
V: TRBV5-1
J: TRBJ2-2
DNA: TGCGCCAGCAGCTCAATTGAGGCCGGGGAGCTGTTTTTT
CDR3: CASSSIEAGELFF

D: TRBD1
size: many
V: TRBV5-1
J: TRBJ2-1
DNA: TGCGCCAGCAGCGTGGACAGGGTGGCCTACAATGAGCAGTTCTTC
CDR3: CASSVDRVAYNEQFF

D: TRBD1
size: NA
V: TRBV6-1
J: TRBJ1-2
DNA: TGTGCCAGCAGTGCCCTAACAGGGGGCTACGGCTACACCTTC
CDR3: CASSALTGGYGYTF

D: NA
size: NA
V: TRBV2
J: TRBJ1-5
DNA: TGTGCCAGCAGCGAGACTTGGGGGGCAGGCCAGCCCCAGCATTTT
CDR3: CASSETWGAGQPQHF

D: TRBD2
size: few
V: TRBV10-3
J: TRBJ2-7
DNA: TGTGCCATCAGTGACGGCGGGAGTCATTCCTACGAGCAGTACTTC
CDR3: CAISDGGSHSYEQYF

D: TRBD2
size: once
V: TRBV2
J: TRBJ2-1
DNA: TGTGCCAGCAGTGGGGGGACTAGCGGTTACAATGAGCAGTTCTTC
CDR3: CASSGGTSGYNEQFF

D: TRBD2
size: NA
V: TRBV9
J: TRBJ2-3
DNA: TGTGCCAGCAGCCCCGGCGGCGGGAGAAGCACAGATACGCAGTATTTT
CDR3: CASSPGGGRSTDTQYF

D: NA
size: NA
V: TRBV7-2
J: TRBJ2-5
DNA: TGTGCCAGCAGCTTAGAGGGGGCCGTCCAGCGGGCCCAGTACTTC
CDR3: CASSLEGAVQRAQYF

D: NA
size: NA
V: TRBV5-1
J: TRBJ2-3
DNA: TGCGCCAGCAGCTTCAGGGCGGAAGATACGCAGTATTTT
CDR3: CASSFRAEDTQYF

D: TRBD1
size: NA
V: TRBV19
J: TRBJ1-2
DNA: TGTGCCAGTAGCAACAGGGGCGGAAACTATGGCTACACCTTC
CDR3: CASSNRGGNYGYTF

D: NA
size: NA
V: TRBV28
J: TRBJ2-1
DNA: TGTGCCAGCAGTTTAGTTGGGGTTAAAAATGAGCAGTTCTTC
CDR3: CASSLVGVKNEQFF

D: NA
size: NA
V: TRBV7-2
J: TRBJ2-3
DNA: TGTGCCAGCAGCTCAGGGCGGCCGGGAAGGTATTTT
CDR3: CASSSGRPGRYF

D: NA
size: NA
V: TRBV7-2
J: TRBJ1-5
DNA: TGTGCCAGCAGCTTCACGGGGGGGAGCAATCAGCCCCAGCATTTT
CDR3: CASSFTGGSNQPQHF

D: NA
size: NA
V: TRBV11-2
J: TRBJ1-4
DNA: TGTGCCAGCAGCAACGGACCGGGAGTTGAAAAACTGTTTTTT
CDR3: CASSNGPGVEKLFF

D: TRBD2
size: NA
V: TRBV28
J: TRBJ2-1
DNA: TGTGCCAGCAGCGCTAGCGGGAGGGAGAATGAGCAGTTCTTC
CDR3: CASSASGRENEQFF

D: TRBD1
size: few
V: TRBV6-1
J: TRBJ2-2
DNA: TGTGCCAGTTATGGACAGGGTAACACCGGGGAGCTGTTTTTT
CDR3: CASYGQGNTGELFF

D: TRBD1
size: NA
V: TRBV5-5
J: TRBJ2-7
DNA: TGTGCCAGCAGCTATGACAGGGGACCATATTACGAGCAGTACTTC
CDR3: CASSYDRGPYYEQYF

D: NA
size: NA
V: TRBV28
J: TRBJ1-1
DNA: TGTGCCAGCAGACCCTCGCGGGGGAACACTGAAGCTTTCTTT
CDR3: CASRPSRGNTEAFF

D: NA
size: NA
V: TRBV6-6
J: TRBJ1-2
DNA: TGTGCCAGCAGTTACTTGGCAGGGGAAGGCTACACCTTC
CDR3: CASSYLAGEGYTF

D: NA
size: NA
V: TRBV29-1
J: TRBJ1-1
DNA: TGCAGCGTTGCGTCCGGAAGGATGAACACTGAAGCTTTCTTT
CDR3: CSVASGRMNTEAFF

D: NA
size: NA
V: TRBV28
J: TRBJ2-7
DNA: TGTGCCAGCAGTTTATTGGGCCTCCGGAACGAGCAGTACTTC
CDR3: CASSLLGLRNEQYF

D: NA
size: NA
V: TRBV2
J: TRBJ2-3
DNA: TGTGCCAGCAGTAGGCCGGGCCCCACAGATACGCAGTATTTT
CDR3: CASSRPGPTDTQYF

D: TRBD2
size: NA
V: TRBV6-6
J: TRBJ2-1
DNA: TGTGCCAGCACCGAGAGCGGGAGAGGGCAGAATGAGCAGTTCTTC
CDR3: CASTESGRGQNEQFF

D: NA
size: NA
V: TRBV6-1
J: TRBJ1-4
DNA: TGTGCCAGCAGTCGGCGTGTGAATGAAAAACTGTTTTTT
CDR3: CASSRRVNEKLFF

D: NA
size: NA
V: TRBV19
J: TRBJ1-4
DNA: TGTGCCAGTAGTTTGACCACAGGGACTGAAAAACTGTTTTTT
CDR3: CASSLTTGTEKLFF

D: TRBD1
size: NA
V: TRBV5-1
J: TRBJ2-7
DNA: TGCGCCAGCAGCTTGGGGGACAGGGACGGACCGGAGCAGTACTTC
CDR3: CASSLGDRDGPEQYF

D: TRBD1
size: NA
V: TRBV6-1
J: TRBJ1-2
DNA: TGTGCCAGCATTCTCGACAGGGACTATGGCTACACCTTC
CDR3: CASILDRDYGYTF

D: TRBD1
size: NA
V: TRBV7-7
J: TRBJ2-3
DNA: TGTGCCAGCAGCCCCGGGACAGGGCGGTCAGATACGCAGTATTTT
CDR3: CASSPGTGRSDTQYF

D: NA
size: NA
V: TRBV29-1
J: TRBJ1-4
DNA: TGCAGCGCCCGGGGAGGGGAAGGTGATGAAAAACTGTTTTTT
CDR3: CSARGGEGDEKLFF

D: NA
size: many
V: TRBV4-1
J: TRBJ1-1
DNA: TGCGCCAGCAGCCAAGATTACAGCGGAACTGAAGCTTTCTTT
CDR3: CASSQDYSGTEAFF